This T cell receptor (beta chain) was retrieved from a study of cytomegalovirus exposure and HLA in healthy donors. Turning to the study itself: In an earlier analysis, 95 million to 140 million unique TCR beta sequences were found from 200 million or so T cells.

These donors, healthy bone marrow donors, were studied. PCR amplification relied on 60 Vbeta primers (plus 13 Jbeta primers). Only in-frame clones appear in the TCRdb table, and some are missing; sequencing was by immunoSEQ multiplex PCR. This table has 200,000 to 250,000 clones, approximately 84% appearing once. The study, taken as a whole, reports: Follow-up analysis later connected one missense variant in DCLRE1C with trimming of TCR beta V- and J-genes. A later analysis appeared to link common viral pathogens to several of the most significant clusters.

On this clone itself: No antigen is known for it.

This receptor was taken from a woman aged 40 to 50 in good health and CMV-seronegative. The sequenced sample was PBMCs.

CDR3 protein: CASSRGGAAEQYF. DNA of the CDR3: TGCGCCAGCAGCCGAGGGGGGGCCGCCGAGCAGTACTTC. The J gene is TRBJ2-7, the V gene TRBV5-1, with D maybe TRBD2 (7 bases). V was pared by 4 bases and J by 6 bases, with 14 bases between. This CDR3 contains 13 residues. Germline V lookup: CDR1 SGHRS, CDR2 YFSETQ.